One T cell receptor (beta chain) is described in this entry. Its antigen is not identified. Germline assignment: CDR1 SQVTM and CDR2 ANQGSEA. The CDR3 contains 12 residues. The germline V and J ends were trimmed by 4 bases and 3 bases, with 10 bases remaining between them. This entry belongs to a study of T cell repertoires in cytomegalovirus infection. One entry per CDR3 protein results from TCRdb running MiXCR on the reads. The sample consists of roughly 990,000 distinct CDR3 sequences, more than 25% of them appearing once. The receptor's source is a human donor in good health (CMV status not recorded). Some clones in this sample may be carry-over from other donors' samples. The input for sequencing was cultured CD8+ T cells from PBMCs, taken from culture after CMV antigen stimulation. The J gene is TRBJ2-7, the V gene TRBV29-1; either TRBD1 or TRBD2 may fit D (5 bases each). For the CDR3, the DNA is TGCAGCGTTGTAGGGGAGTACTACGAGCAGTACTTC. This sequence encodes CSVVGEYYEQYF.